This TCR beta chain came from a study of OX40 agonist ivuxolimab in advanced cancers. Some clones are missing from TCRdb's copy, which holds only in-frame ones; the method was immunoSEQ multiplex PCR. The sample has around 74,000 clones; approximately 83% are singletons. The CDR3 contains 15 residues. V lost 4 bases and J 8 bases, leaving 15 bases between the germline ends. CDR1 is SGHVS, CDR2 FNYEAQ, per germline. General observations from the study: By week 6 at 0.1 to 3.0 mg/kg, blood CD4+ and CD8+ T cells had expanded clonally.

Concerning this clone itself: Its matching antigen is unknown.

Source: CD4+ or CD8+ T cells sorted from blood, taken in a trial of the OX40 agonist ivuxolimab. The TCR sequence derives from an adult with an advanced solid tumor such as melanoma, head and neck, liver or kidney cancer. The J gene is TRBJ1-6, the V gene TRBV7-6, with a weak D call TRBD1 (5 bases). CDR3 bases: TGTGCCAGCAGCTCCGGGGGGGGACTTGATTCACCCCTCCACTTT. Protein product: CASSSGGGLDSPLHF.